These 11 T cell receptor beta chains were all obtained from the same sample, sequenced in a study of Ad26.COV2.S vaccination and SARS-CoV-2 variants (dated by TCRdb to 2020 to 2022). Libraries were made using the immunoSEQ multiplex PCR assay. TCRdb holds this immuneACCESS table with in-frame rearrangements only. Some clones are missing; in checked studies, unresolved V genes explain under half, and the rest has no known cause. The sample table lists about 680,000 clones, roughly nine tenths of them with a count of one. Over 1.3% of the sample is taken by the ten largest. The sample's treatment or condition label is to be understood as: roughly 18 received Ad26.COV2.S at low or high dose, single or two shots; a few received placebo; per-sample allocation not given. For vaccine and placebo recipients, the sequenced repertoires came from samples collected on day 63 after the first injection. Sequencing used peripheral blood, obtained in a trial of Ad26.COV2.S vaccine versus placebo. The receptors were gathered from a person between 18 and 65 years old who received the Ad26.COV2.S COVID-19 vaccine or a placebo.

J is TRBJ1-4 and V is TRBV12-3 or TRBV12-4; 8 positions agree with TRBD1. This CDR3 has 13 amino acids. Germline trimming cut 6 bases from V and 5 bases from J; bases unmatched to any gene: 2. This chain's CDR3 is CASRWDRNEKLFF. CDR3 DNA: TGTGCCAGCAGATGGGACAGGAATGAAAAACTGTTTTTT.

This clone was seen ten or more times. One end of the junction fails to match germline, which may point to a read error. CDR3 protein: CASSIAGGETQYF. CDR3 bases: TGTGCCAGCAGCATAGCGGGGGGAGAGACCCAGTACTTC. The V call is TRBV7-9, the J call TRBJ2-5; TRBD2 matches at 10 bases. The germline V gene has CDR1 SEHNR and CDR2 FQNEAQ (reference sequence). This CDR3 region has 13 residues.

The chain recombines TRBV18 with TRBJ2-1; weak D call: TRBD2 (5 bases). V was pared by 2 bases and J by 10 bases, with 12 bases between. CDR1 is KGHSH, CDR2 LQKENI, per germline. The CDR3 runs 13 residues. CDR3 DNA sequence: TGTGCCAGCTCACCAGCTACTAGTCGGGAGCAGTTCTTC. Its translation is CASSPATSREQFF.

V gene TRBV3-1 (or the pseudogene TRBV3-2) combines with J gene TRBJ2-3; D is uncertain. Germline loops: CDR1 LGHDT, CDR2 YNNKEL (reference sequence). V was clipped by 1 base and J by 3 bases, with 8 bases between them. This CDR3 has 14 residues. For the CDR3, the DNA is TGTGCCAGCAGCCAAGCACAGACAACAGATACGCAGTATTTT. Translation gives CASSQAQTTDTQYF.

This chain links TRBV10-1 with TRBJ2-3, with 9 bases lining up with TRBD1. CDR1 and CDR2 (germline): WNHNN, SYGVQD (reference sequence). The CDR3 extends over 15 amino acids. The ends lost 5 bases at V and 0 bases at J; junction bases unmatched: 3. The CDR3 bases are TGCGCCAGCAGTCCCGGGACAGGGAGCACAGATACGCAGTATTTT. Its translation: CASSPGTGSTDTQYF.

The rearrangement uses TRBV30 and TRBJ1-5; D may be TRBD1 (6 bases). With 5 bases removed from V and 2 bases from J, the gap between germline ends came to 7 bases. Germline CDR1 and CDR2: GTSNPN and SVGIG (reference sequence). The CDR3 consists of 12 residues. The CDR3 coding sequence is TGTGCCTGGGACAGGCGCAATCAGCCCCAGCATTTT. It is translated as CAWDRRNQPQHF.

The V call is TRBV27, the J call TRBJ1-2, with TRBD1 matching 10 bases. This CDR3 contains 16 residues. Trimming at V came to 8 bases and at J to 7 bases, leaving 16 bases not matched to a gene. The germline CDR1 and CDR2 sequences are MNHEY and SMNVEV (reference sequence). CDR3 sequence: CASQDRGRGVAFGYTF. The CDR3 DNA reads TGTGCCAGCCAAGACAGGGGGCGAGGTGTGGCGTTTGGCTACACCTTC.

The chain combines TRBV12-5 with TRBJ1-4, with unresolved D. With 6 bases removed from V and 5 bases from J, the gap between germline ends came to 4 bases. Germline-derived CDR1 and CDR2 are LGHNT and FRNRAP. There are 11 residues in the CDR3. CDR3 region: CASGSNEKLFF. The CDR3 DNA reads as TGTGCTAGTGGATCAAATGAAAAACTGTTTTTT.

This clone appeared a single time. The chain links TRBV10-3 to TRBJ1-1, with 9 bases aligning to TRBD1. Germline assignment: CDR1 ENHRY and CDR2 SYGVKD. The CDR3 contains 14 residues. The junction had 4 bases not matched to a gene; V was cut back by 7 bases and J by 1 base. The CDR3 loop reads CAIKLGQGNTEAFF. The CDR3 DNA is TGTGCCATCAAACTGGGACAGGGGAACACTGAAGCTTTCTTT.

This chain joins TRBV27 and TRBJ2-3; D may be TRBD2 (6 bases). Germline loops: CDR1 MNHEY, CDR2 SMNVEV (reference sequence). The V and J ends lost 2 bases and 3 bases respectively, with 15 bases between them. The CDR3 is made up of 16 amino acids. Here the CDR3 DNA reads TGTGCCAGCAGTTTAGCGGGACCAAAAGGGACAGATACGCAGTATTTT. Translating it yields CASSLAGPKGTDTQYF.

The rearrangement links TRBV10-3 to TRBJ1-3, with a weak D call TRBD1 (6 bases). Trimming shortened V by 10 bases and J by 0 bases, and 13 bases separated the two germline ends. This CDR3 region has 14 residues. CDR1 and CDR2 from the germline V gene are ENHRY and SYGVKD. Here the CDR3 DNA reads TGTGCCACCAGACAGGACGGCTCTGGAAACACCATATATTTT. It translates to CATRQDGSGNTIYF.